The following is a TCR beta chain sequence with its context. Produced via immunoSEQ multiplex PCR; TCRdb's table is partial and in-frame only. The sample shows 52,000 or so clones, about 85% of them seen only once. Germline loops: CDR1 GTSNPN, CDR2 SVGIG (reference sequence). V lost 0 bases to trimming and J lost 5 bases, with 13 bases between them. The CDR3 spans 14 residues. The source of the sample is a study of blood T cell repertoires in COVID-19. Study context: Whether acute or convalescent, the COVID-19 samples came from the United States, Italy and Spain. PBMCs, B-cell-depleted T cells, or T cells provided the cDNA or gDNA that made up the material.

The chain carries TRBV30 and TRBJ2-5; maybe TRBD2 (6 bases). The sequence was collected from a woman in her sixties or seventies with active COVID-19. The sequencing sample was made of peripheral blood. The CDR3 reads CAWSVRGGTETQYF. The CDR3, as DNA: TGTGCCTGGAGTGTAAGGGGTGGGACTGAGACCCAGTACTTC. The variable domain in full, completed from reference TRBV30 and TRBJ2-5, reads SQTIHQWPATLVQPVGSPLSLECTVEGTSNPNLYWYRQAAGRGLQLLFYSVGIGQISSEVPQNLSASRPQDRQFILSSKKLLLSDSGFYLCAWSVRGGTETQYFGPGTRLLVL.